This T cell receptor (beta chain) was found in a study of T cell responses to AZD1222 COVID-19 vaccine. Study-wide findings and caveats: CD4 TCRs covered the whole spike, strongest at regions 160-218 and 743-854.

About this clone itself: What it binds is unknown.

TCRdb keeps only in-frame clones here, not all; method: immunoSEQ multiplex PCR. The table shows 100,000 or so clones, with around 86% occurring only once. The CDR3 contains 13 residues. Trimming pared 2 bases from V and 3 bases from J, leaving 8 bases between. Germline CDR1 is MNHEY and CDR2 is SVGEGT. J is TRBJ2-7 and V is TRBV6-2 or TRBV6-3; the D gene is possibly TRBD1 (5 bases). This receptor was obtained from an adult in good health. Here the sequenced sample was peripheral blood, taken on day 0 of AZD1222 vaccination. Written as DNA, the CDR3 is TGTGCCAGCAGTTACGTCAGGGTCTACGAGCAGTACTTC. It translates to CASSYVRVYEQYF.